This T cell receptor (beta chain) was captured in a study of T cells after yellow fever vaccination (dated by TCRdb to between 2018 and 2021). Study-level background: The SMART-Seq v4 Ultra Low Input RNA kit was used to prepare libraries from fractions with low cell numbers. To follow T-cell clones before and after both primary and booster YFV17D yellow fever vaccination, bulk TCR alpha and beta repertoires underwent longitudinal sequencing. Two healthy male donors made up the cohort, one aged 18 to 29 years and the other aged 30 to 40 years. Blood was drawn at multiple timepoints before and after primary and secondary immunization, with bulk PBMC replicates and cell subsets isolated.

Study-wide conclusions, independent of this receptor: Most clones expanded after primary vaccination (96% of CD4 and around 89% of CD8) were re-detected after the booster, suggesting that broad memory maintenance occurred. Compared with the primary T-cell response, the secondary T-cell response was weaker but faster, peaking on day 5 rather than day 15. Because only a couple of donors were included in the study, the extent to which the findings can be generalized is limited. A small fraction of clonotypes appeared in both the CD4 and CD8 compartments, likely as a result of convergent recombination. Because abundant contaminating clonotypes from the bulk population could be contained in FACS-sorted repertoires, computational filtering was required.

According to the germline V gene (reference sequence), CDR1 reads LNHNV and CDR2 reads YYDKDF. Counted from cysteine to phenylalanine, this CDR3 has 18 amino acids. Only the CDR3 DNA is retained, 54 bases long and in frame from the first base. V is shortened by 1 base, J by 1 base, and the region joining them spans 18 bases. This clonotype was seen ten or more times. The antigen this receptor binds is unknown. No base quality values were provided; no much bigger clone lies one nucleotide off. TCR cDNA was synthesized by 5'RACE template switching, which introduced a universal primer site and unique molecular identifiers. Priming for cDNA synthesis came from both the TCR alpha and TCR beta constant segments. Library amplification involved two PCR steps, and the second step added sample barcodes and sequencing adapters. Libraries were sequenced on Illumina HiSeq 2500 (2x100 bp) or NovaSeq (2x150 bp). From the authors' description of their analysis: Reads were demultiplexed and collapsed into UMI consensus sequences with MIGEC, and V(D)J alignment was performed with MiXCR. Vaccine-responding clonotypes were defined with edgeR using replicate PBMC samples, requiring FDR below 0.01 and a log2 fold change above 5 up to day 15. Bulk clonotypes were assigned CD4 or CD8 identity according to which sequenced CD4 or CD8 repertoire held them at higher abundance. Clones were called with MiXCR by TCRdb after fastp trimmed the public reads at Q25, and only in-frame beta chains were retained. Rows are combined by CDR3 protein, so each entry shows the most common genes and DNA. In this record, the V and J calls reflect TCRdb's handling and not the investigators' own analysis. The sample profile shows approximately 120,000 distinct CDR3 sequences; around 7.4% of them were found once. Approximately 2.7% of the sample is taken by the ten largest.

Read against the paper, the sample's treatment or condition label means: live attenuated yellow fever vaccine strain. PBMCs were isolated from peripheral blood using a standard Ficoll-Paque protocol. Dynabeads CD4 and CD8 positive selection kits were used to isolate CD4 and CD8 T-cell fractions. RNA was extracted with TriZol from bulk PBMCs, CD4 and CD8 fractions, and dextramer-positive and dextramer-negative fractions. The specimen comprised CD4+ T cells sorted from PBMCs, sampled around 10 days after the first yellow fever vaccination. This TCR derives from a man aged 18 to 29 who received the YFV17D yellow fever vaccine. Here the chain combines TRBV15 and TRBJ2-3; TRBD2 could be the D gene, as 7 bases match. Read as DNA, the sequence is TGTGCCACCAGCAGAGTACGGGGGGCGCCGGACGGCACAGATACGCAGTATTTT. This gives the protein CATSRVRGAPDGTDTQYF. The variable domain in full, with residues beyond the CDR3 obtained from the reference TRBV15 and TRBJ2-3 genes, is DAMVIQNPRYQVTQFGKPVTLSCSQTLNHNVMYWYQQKSSQAPKLLFHYYDKDFNNEADTPDNFQSRRPNTSFCFLDIRSPGLGDTAMYLCATSRVRGAPDGTDTQYFGPGTRLTVL.